This TCR beta chain was captured by sequencing in a study of post-analysis software for immune sequencing data. In the study overall: Several disease courses (relapsing-remitting, secondary progressive and progressive-relapsing) of multiple sclerosis were included. Findings and limits, study-wide: Analysis by F measure revealed that same-batch samples clustered strongly together. A few TRBV segments occurring more often in patients than controls included TRBV5-6, TRBV5-1 and TRBV20-1. The study found significantly lower normalized Chao1 diversity in multiple sclerosis patients than in controls.

Concerning this clonotype: The antigen remains unidentified.

Unique molecular identifiers featured in each of the TCR beta cDNA libraries. TCRdb reprocessed the PCR reads via MiXCR and lists one record per CDR3 protein. Of more than 450,000 distinct CDR3 sequences in the sample, 44% were seen once. With V trimmed by 6 bases and J by 4 bases, 6 bases remained unmatched. The CDR3 has 14 residues. J is TRBJ1-5 and V is TRBV12-3 or TRBV12-4; 7 bases agree with TRBD1. Sequencing used blood. The TCR was taken from a girl aged 10-17 years with multiple sclerosis. For the CDR3, the DNA is TGTGCCAGCAGGTCGACAGGGACTAATCAGCCCCAGCATTTT. This encodes CASRSTGTNQPQHF.